The 13 T cell receptor beta chains below come from one sample, sequenced in a study of tumor and adjacent non-tumor tissue in lung cancer. This sample's RNA came from whole unsorted tissue. The library came from three nested PCR rounds adapted from ARM-PCR protocols. TCRdb re-derived calls from the multiplex PCR reads in MiXCR, one entry per CDR3 protein. Among roughly 93,000 distinct CDR3 sequences listed, around 64% were seen once. The sample consisted of lung tumor tissue. Receptor source: a man aged 55 to 70 with non-small cell lung cancer.

In regard to this clonotype: An end of the junction differs from the germline gene, which may be a read error. The V and J genes are TRBV6-2 or TRBV6-3 and TRBJ2-5, with D maybe TRBD2 (6 bases). The CDR3 loop spans 15 amino acids. Germline V gene sequence: CDR1 MNHEY, CDR2 SVGEGT. For the CDR3, the DNA is TGTGCCAACAAGATGGGGACTGCTGATCAAGAGACCCAATACTTC. Residues: CANKMGTADQETQYF.

This clonotype was seen repeatedly, ten times or more. The chain couples TRBV20-1 to TRBJ2-1, with unresolved D. CDR3 length: 16 amino acids. CDR1 and CDR2 from the germline V gene are DFQATT and SNEGSKA (reference sequence). V lost 3 bases and J lost 0, with 15 bases in between. The CDR3 is CSARPSLHSSYNEQFF. The DNA for the CDR3 is TGCAGTGCTAGGCCCTCTCTCCACAGCTCCTACAATGAGCAGTTCTTC.

As for this clonotype: A read error is possible here, since a much larger clone lies one base away. This chain joins TRBV28 and TRBJ2-7; D tentatively fits TRBD1 or TRBD2 (5 bases each). Germline V CDR1 and CDR2: MDHEN, SYDVKM. The CDR3 is 15 residues long. The germline V and J ends were trimmed by 4 bases and 2 bases, with 15 bases remaining between them. CDR3 sequence reads: CASSSAGEGTYEQYF. The CDR3 bases are TGTGCCAGCAGTTCCGCAGGAGAGGGGACCTACGAGCAGTACTTC.

This clonotype has only one observation. Its ends do not fully match the called genes, so a read error is possible. The rearrangement links TRBV11-2 to TRBJ2-3; 10 bases are shared with TRBD2. CDR3 length equals 21 residues. Germline CDR1 SGHAT, CDR2 FQNNGV. The CDR3 loop reads CASSLVLRASGGLSKVDTQYF. In DNA form, the CDR3 reads TGTGCCAGCAGTTTAGTCCTCAGGGCTAGCGGGGGTCTCTCTAAAGTAGATACGCAGTATTTT.

The CDR3 nucleotides read TGCAGCGTTGGATTTCAAAGGGAAACTTTCTTT. Protein: CSVGFQRETFF. The chain employs TRBV29-1 and TRBJ1-1; D call uncertain. The CDR3 loop spans 11 amino acids. The V and J ends lost 4 bases and 12 bases respectively, with 15 bases between them. The germline gives CDR1 SQVTM, CDR2 ANQGSEA.

V usage is TRBV28 and J usage is TRBJ1-5; D unclear. The CDR3 length is 12 residues. Trimming cost V 10 bases and J 11 bases, with 18 bases left between them. Germline V gives CDR1 MDHEN, CDR2 SYDVKM. The CDR3 DNA sequence: TGTGCCACCGCCGAGACGAAGCAGTCCCAGCATTTT. Translation: CATAETKQSQHF.

CDR3 sequence: CASILVPPGGETQYF. The CDR3 bases are TGTGCCAGTATCTTAGTCCCTCCAGGAGGAGAGACCCAGTACTTC. V gene TRBV11-2 combines with J gene TRBJ2-5, with a tentative D call TRBD2 (5 bases). Trimming took 9 bases from V and 4 from J, leaving 21 bases between them. CDR3 length: 15 amino acids. From germline, CDR1 is SGHAT and CDR2 FQNNGV.

A note on this clonotype: At one of its ends the junction is not consistent with the germline gene, which may arise from a read error. CDR3 region: CVSSSWRTNGTYNEQFF. The CDR3, as DNA: TGTGTCAGCAGTTCTTGGCGGACTAACGGTACCTACAATGAGCAGTTCTTC. The chain carries TRBV12-3 or TRBV12-4 and TRBJ2-1; TRBD2 is a possible D gene (6 bases). CDR3 length: 17 amino acids.

Note on this clonotype: The CDR3 end shows no conserved phenylalanine or tryptophan, and so a read error is likely. It is unclear where the CDR3 begins or ends on the DNA, so no DNA is shown, and the CDR3 is as TCRdb lists it. The chain links TRBV11-1 to TRBJ2-7; the table names TRBD1, a call not compared with the DNA. The CDR3 spans 14 amino acids, including both terminal residues. Germline V gives CDR1 SGHAT, CDR2 FQDESV (reference sequence). CDR3 loop: CASSSPGGAYERYL.

With regard to this clonotype: It may be a read error: a sequence one base away is much more abundant. The chain recombines TRBV28 with TRBJ2-2; no definite D call. The CDR3 loop spans 12 amino acids. Germline lookup yields CDR1 MDHEN and CDR2 SYDVKM. Trimming removed 7 bases from V and 7 bases from J, with 10 bases in between. The CDR3 is CASTTSSGELFF. The CDR3 DNA sequence: TGTGCCAGCACCACAAGCAGCGGGGAGCTGTTTTTT.

About this clonotype itself: One junction end does not reproduce the germline sequence, and a read error may be involved. The chain combines TRBV4-2 with TRBJ1-6, with TRBD1 identical over 7 bases. The CDR3 runs 21 residues. Germline V gives CDR1 LGHNA, CDR2 YNFKEQ. The CDR3 spells CVSSRAPLVRGDPAYNSPLHF. CDR3 coding DNA: TGTGTCAGCAGCCGAGCCCCTCTGGTCAGGGGGGATCCCGCCTATAATTCACCCCTCCACTTT.

This clonotype was recorded only once. A read error is likely, as this CDR3 ends without the conserved phenylalanine or tryptophan. The V and J genes are TRBV4-1 and TRBJ1-1; D is unclear. The CDR3 is made up of 11 amino acids. Per germline, CDR1 MGHRA and CDR2 YSYEKL. CDR3 DNA: TGCGCCAGGAGCCAAGGGACTGAAGCTTTCATA. It encodes CARSQGTEAFI.

Worth noting for this clonotype: One junction end disagrees with the germline gene, perhaps due to a read error. This chain connects TRBV6-5 to TRBJ2-3; D perhaps matches TRBD2 (6 bases). The CDR3 contains 14 residues. Germline V gene sequence: CDR1 MNHEY, CDR2 SVGAGI. This CDR3 is CTSSYAGRADTQYF. CDR3 in DNA: TGTACCAGCAGTTACGCGGGGCGCGCAGATACGCAGTATTTT.